The 26 T cell receptor beta chains below come from one sample, sequenced in a study of cytomegalovirus exposure and HLA in healthy donors. The PCR employed 60 Vbeta primers together with 13 Jbeta primers. The protocol was immunoSEQ multiplex PCR, while the TCRdb copy is restricted to in-frame clones and leaves out a portion. There are under 250,000 clones in the sample; about three quarters occur only once, and around 1.9% lies in the top ten. Sequencing input: PBMCs. The receptors stem from a male donor in good health and CMV-seronegative.

The genes are TRBV30 and TRBJ2-3; D ambiguous. CDR1 is GTSNPN, CDR2 SVGIG, per germline (reference sequence). Trimming took off 0 bases at V and 6 bases at J, with 7 bases between the two ends. This CDR3 comprises 12 residues. CDR3 nucleotides: TGTGCCTGGAGTGTACTTAAGGATACGCAGTATTTT. This sequence encodes CAWSVLKDTQYF.

This chain connects TRBV4-2 to TRBJ2-2, with 7 bases matching TRBD2. The V gene end was trimmed by 4 bases and the J gene end by 3 bases; junction bases not matched to a gene: 5. The CDR3 runs to 15 residues. Germline V gene data show CDR1 as LGHNA and CDR2 as YNFKEQ. CDR3 sequence (DNA): TGTGCCAGCAGCCCAGCGGGGAGGGACACCGGGGAGCTGTTTTTT. Protein sequence: CASSPAGRDTGELFF.

The chain employs TRBV28 and TRBJ1-4, with D possibly TRBD1 on 6 matching bases. The CDR3 runs 14 residues. The germline V gene encodes CDR1 MDHEN and CDR2 SYDVKM. V was shortened by 3 bases and J by 7 bases, with 12 bases between the two germline ends. CDR3 loop: CASSLHRAREKLFF. Written as DNA, the CDR3 is TGTGCCAGCAGTTTGCACAGGGCTCGTGAAAAACTGTTTTTT. The whole variable domain, filled in from reference TRBV28 and TRBJ1-4, reads DVKVTQSSRYLVKRTGEKVFLECVQDMDHENMFWYRQDPGLGLRLIYFSYDVKMKEKGDIPEGYSVSREKKERFSLILESASTNQTSMYLCASSLHRAREKLFFGSGTQLSVL.

This clone was recorded once. J is TRBJ2-3 and V is TRBV5-1, with 10 positions matching TRBD2. Germline V gene lookup returns CDR1 SGHRS and CDR2 YFSETQ. V was pared by 2 bases and J by 7 bases, with 16 bases of the junction left unmatched. CDR3 length equals 18 residues. The CDR3 sequence is CASSFSASGGAEVYTQYF. CDR3 DNA sequence: TGCGCCAGCAGCTTCTCGGCCAGCGGGGGGGCAGAAGTATATACGCAGTATTTT.

A few counts support this clone. The V gene is TRBV5-6, the J gene TRBJ2-4, with D uncertain. The V end lost 1 base, the J end lost 3 bases, and 8 bases lay between the germline ends. Germline CDR1 reads SGHDT; CDR2 reads YYEEEE. CDR3 length: 14 amino acids. This CDR3 reads CASSLWQIKNIQYF. The CDR3 region has the DNA TGTGCCAGCAGCTTGTGGCAGATCAAAAACATTCAGTACTTC.

The CDR3 sequence is CASSPRDTNEQFF. The CDR3 DNA follows: TGTGCCAGCAGTCCCAGGGACACAAATGAGCAGTTCTTC. This chain uses TRBV27 with TRBJ2-1; perhaps TRBD1 as D (6 bases). V was pared by 5 bases and J by 7 bases, with 12 bases between. The CDR3 sequence is 13 residues long. CDR1 and CDR2 (germline): MNHEY, SMNVEV (reference sequence).

CDR3 region: CASSLKEETQYF. The CDR3 coding sequence is TGCGCCAGCAGCCTCAAAGAGGAGACCCAGTACTTC. V is TRBV5-1 and J is TRBJ2-5, with D unresolved. Looked up from germline, CDR1 is SGHRS and CDR2 is YFSETQ. Trimming removed 4 bases from V and 5 bases from J, with 9 bases in between. CDR3 length: 12 amino acids.

The chain employs TRBV5-6 and TRBJ2-7; 9 bases fit TRBD2. CDR1 and CDR2 from the germline V gene are SGHDT and YYEEEE. CDR3 length equals 18 residues. V trimming: 4 bases; J trimming: 2 bases; junction bases outside the gene matches: 16. CDR3 coding DNA: TGTGCCAGCAGCGGCCGGGACCCTTGGGCGGGAGGGCCCTACGAGCAGTACTTC. This translates into CASSGRDPWAGGPYEQYF.

V usage is TRBV30 and J usage is TRBJ2-1; TRBD2 matches at 11 bases. The CDR3 contains 20 residues. After removal of 0 bases from V and 4 bases from J, the junction contained 17 bases not matched to a gene. CDR1 is GTSNPN, CDR2 SVGIG, per germline (reference sequence). The CDR3: CAWSVPKTKGLAGRYNEQFF. The CDR3 nucleotides read TGTGCCTGGAGTGTCCCGAAAACGAAAGGACTAGCGGGCAGGTACAATGAGCAGTTCTTC.

The chain is built from TRBV5-6 and TRBJ2-1; TRBD1 matches at 7 bases. CDR1 and CDR2 (germline): SGHDT, YYEEEE. Trimming at V came to 5 bases and at J to 3 bases, leaving 8 bases not matched to a gene. The CDR3 totals 15 residues. The CDR3 sequence is CASRPQGQIYNEQFF. The CDR3 bases are TGTGCCAGCAGGCCCCAGGGACAGATCTACAATGAGCAGTTCTTC. The entire variable domain, with the rest obtained from reference TRBV5-6 and TRBJ2-1, is as follows: DAGVTQSPTHLIKTRGQQVTLRCSPKSGHDTVSWYQQALGQGPQFIFQYYEEEERQRGNFPDRFSGHQFPNYSSELNVNALLLGDSALYLCASRPQGQIYNEQFFGPGTRLTVL.

The rearrangement uses TRBV7-6 and TRBJ2-7; 9 nucleotides agree with TRBD1. The germline V gene has CDR1 SGHVS and CDR2 FNYEAQ. V shed 5 bases, J shed 6 bases, and the junction held 5 bases outside the gene matches. The CDR3 spans 13 residues. CDR3 loop: CASSVRDRVEQYF. As DNA, the CDR3 is TGTGCCAGCAGCGTACGGGACAGGGTCGAGCAGTACTTC.

The gene calls are TRBV29-1 and TRBJ1-1; TRBD1 is a possible D gene (6 bases). The CDR3 spans 13 residues. The germline CDR1 and CDR2 sequences are SQVTM and ANQGSEA. V gave up 7 bases and J gave up 5 bases, with 17 bases separating them. In DNA, the CDR3 is TGCAGCGGGGCAGAAGGAGGACAGACTGAAGCTTTCTTT. Translating gives CSGAEGGQTEAFF. Supplemented by reference TRBV29-1 and TRBJ1-1, the full variable domain reads SAVISQKPSRDICQRGTSLTIQCQVDSQVTMMFWYRQQPGQSLTLIATANQGSEATYESGFVIDKFPISRPNLTFSTLTVSNMSPEDSSIYLCSGAEGGQTEAFFGQGTRLTVV.

The CDR3 DNA reads TGTGCCAGCAGCTTAGGGACACAAAGGTTTAATGAAAAACTGTTTTTT. Its protein is CASSLGTQRFNEKLFF. The chain combines TRBV7-9 with TRBJ1-4; tentatively, D is TRBD1 (5 bases). Germline loops: CDR1 SEHNR, CDR2 FQNEAQ (reference sequence). The CDR3 is 16 residues long. V was shortened by 1 base and J by 4 bases, with 13 bases between the two germline ends.

V and J are TRBV19 and TRBJ2-2; D unresolved. The CDR3 sequence is 15 residues long. The germline V gene encodes CDR1 LNHDA and CDR2 SQIVND (reference sequence). Trimming stripped 1 base from V and 4 bases from J, with 10 bases between. The CDR3 sequence: CASSIGTIRTGELFF. DNA for the CDR3: TGTGCCAGTAGTATAGGCACAATTCGCACCGGGGAGCTGTTTTTT.

This clone was seen a few times. This chain joins TRBV7-9 and TRBJ1-1; 7 positions match TRBD1. After removal of 4 bases from V and 11 bases from J, the junction contained 10 bases not matched to a gene. The germline gives CDR1 SEHNR, CDR2 FQNEAQ (reference sequence). This CDR3 contains 13 residues. CDR3 sequence reads: CASSSGTAYGAFF. The CDR3 DNA follows: TGTGCCAGCAGCTCCGGGACAGCCTATGGTGCTTTCTTT.

This chain joins TRBV2 and TRBJ1-2; D may be TRBD1 (5 bases). Trimming took 8 bases from V and 0 from J, leaving 13 bases between them. CDR1 and CDR2 (germline): SNHLY, FYNNEI. CDR3 length: 14 amino acids. The CDR3 is CASRVGPPNYGYTF. CDR3 DNA sequence: TGTGCCAGCCGAGTGGGGCCCCCTAACTATGGCTACACCTTC.

This chain uses TRBV5-4 with TRBJ2-5; the match to TRBD2 covers 7 bases. The CDR3 spans 15 residues. The J segment lost 4 bases and the V segment lost 2 bases, leaving 8 bases of the junction unmatched. The germline V gene encodes CDR1 SGHNT and CDR2 YYREEE (reference sequence). This CDR3 is CASSFRSGGSETQYF. The CDR3 DNA reads TGTGCCAGCAGCTTTAGATCGGGGGGTTCAGAGACCCAGTACTTC.

The genes are TRBV4-2 and TRBJ1-1; 10 bases align to TRBD1. Germline CDR1 is LGHNA and CDR2 is YNFKEQ. V was clipped by 4 bases and J by 6 bases; unmatched bases: 8. The CDR3 spans 15 residues. CDR3 protein: CASSPEGTGDPEAFF. CDR3 DNA sequence: TGTGCCAGCAGCCCCGAAGGGACAGGGGACCCTGAAGCTTTCTTT.

The sample holds one count of this clone. The same CDR3 arises from other DNA sequences in this sample as well. This chain joins TRBV5-1 and TRBJ2-5; 12 bases agree with TRBD2. The V and J ends lost 0 bases and 5 bases, in that order; junction bases with no gene match: 2. Germline V gene sequence: CDR1 SGHRS, CDR2 YFSETQ. This CDR3 region has 15 residues. CDR3 DNA sequence: TGCGCCAGCAGCTTGGGACTAGCGGGAGTGGAGACCCAGTACTTC. Protein sequence: CASSLGLAGVETQYF. Variable domain in full (rest from reference TRBV5-1 and TRBJ2-5): KAGVTQTPRYLIKTRGQQVTLSCSPISGHRSVSWYQQTPGQGLQFLFEYFSETQRNKGNFPGRFSGRQFSNSRSEMNVSTLELGDSALYLCASSLGLAGVETQYFGPGTRLLVL.

This sequence joins TRBV27 and TRBJ2-5; D call uncertain. Germline assignment: CDR1 MNHEY and CDR2 SMNVEV (reference sequence). The length of the CDR3 is 15 residues. V was shortened by 7 bases and J by 2 bases, with 17 bases between the two germline ends. The CDR3 reads CASTPTARFQETQYF. For the CDR3, the DNA is TGTGCCAGCACCCCCACCGCCAGGTTTCAAGAGACCCAGTACTTC.

The chain links TRBV6-5 to TRBJ1-2; no firm D call. V shed 0 bases and J shed 4 bases, with 9 bases lying between them. CDR3 length: 14 residues. Germline CDR1 MNHEY, CDR2 SVGAGI. In DNA, the CDR3 is TGTGCCAGCAGTTACTCAGCACGGAGCTATGGCTACACCTTC. It specifies CASSYSARSYGYTF.

This chain links TRBV5-4 with TRBJ1-1, with TRBD1 as a possible D gene (6 bases). The germline V and J ends were trimmed by 2 bases and 3 bases, with 20 bases remaining between them. This CDR3 contains 17 residues. Germline assignment: CDR1 SGHNT and CDR2 YYREEE (reference sequence). CDR3 bases: TGTGCCAGCAGCTTCGCCAGGGGTGGAATCGAGGACACTGAAGCTTTCTTT. Residues: CASSFARGGIEDTEAFF.

This chain uses TRBV29-1 with TRBJ1-2; tentatively, D is TRBD1 (5 bases). The V gene's germline CDR1 is SQVTM and CDR2 ANQGSEA. Trimming removed 7 bases at V and 4 bases at J, with 22 bases between. This CDR3 comprises 15 residues. The CDR3 sequence is CSDVRDSSNLYGYTF. The CDR3 DNA reads TGCAGCGATGTCCGGGACTCGTCAAACCTCTATGGCTACACCTTC.

This chain links TRBV27 with TRBJ2-7; 7 nucleotides line up with TRBD1. Per the germline V gene, CDR1 is MNHEY and CDR2 is SMNVEV (reference sequence). This CDR3 is 13 amino acids long. Losses at the gene ends were 4 bases for V and 2 bases for J; bases not matched to a gene: 2. CDR3 nucleotides: TGTGCCAGCAGTTGGGACAGTGCCTACGAGCAGTACTTC. This codes for CASSWDSAYEQYF.

The rearrangement joins TRBV10-1 to TRBJ2-1; 12 nucleotides align to TRBD2. The germline V gene has CDR1 WNHNN and CDR2 SYGVQD (reference sequence). The CDR3 runs to 15 residues. V gave up 6 bases and J gave up 6 bases; unmatched junction bases: 6. CDR3 bases: TGCGCCAGCAGCACCGGACTAGCGGGGTGCAATGAGCAGTTCTTC. Protein product: CASSTGLAGCNEQFF.

The sample holds one count of this clone. The chain is built from TRBV7-2 and TRBJ1-3, with TRBD1 identical over 9 bases. The CDR3 is 16 residues long. Trimming at V came to 1 base and at J to 5 bases, leaving 6 bases not matched to a gene. Per the germline V gene, CDR1 is SGHTA and CDR2 is FQGNSA. The CDR3 loop reads CASSLVPGQGRNTIYF. The DNA for the CDR3 is TGTGCCAGCAGCTTAGTCCCGGGACAGGGCAGAAACACCATATATTTT.